The 22 T cell receptor beta chains given below trace back to one sample, sequenced in a study of blood T cell repertoires in COVID-19 (dated by TCRdb to the early 2020s). Library construction relied on the immunoSEQ multiplex PCR assay. The immuneACCESS repertoire file appears here via TCRdb, limited to in-frame rearrangements. These files lack a portion of the clones; in checked studies, under half of the deficit traces to unresolved V genes, and the cause of the others is not known. The table for this sample lists approximately 320,000 clones; over 75% of them were counted only once. Just over 7% of the sample goes to the ten largest clones. The sequenced material came from peripheral blood. These receptors came from a human donor in a cohort sampled during active COVID-19.

The CDR3 DNA sequence: TGTGCCAGCAGCTTAGCGGGGGGGCCCCGTACGCAGTATTTT. Translation gives CASSLAGGPRTQYF. The V and J genes are TRBV7-2 and TRBJ2-3; perhaps TRBD2 as D (7 bases). CDR3 length: 14 amino acids. The germline CDR1 and CDR2 sequences are SGHTA and FQGNSA. V was shortened by 0 bases and J by 8 bases, with 12 bases between the two germline ends.

The table lists this clone with a count of one. The genes are TRBV2 and TRBJ2-2; 9 positions match TRBD1. The V and J ends lost 6 bases and 5 bases, in that order; junction bases with no gene match: 7. Looked up from germline, CDR1 is SNHLY and CDR2 is FYNNEI. This CDR3 is 15 amino acids long. Here the CDR3 reads CASRADRGITGELFF. The CDR3 nucleotides are TGTGCCAGCAGGGCCGACAGGGGGATAACCGGGGAGCTGTTTTTT.

The chain is built from TRBV27 and TRBJ2-4, with 9 bases aligning to TRBD2. J gave up 4 bases and V 6 bases, and 4 bases lay outside the gene matches. Germline assignment: CDR1 MNHEY and CDR2 SMNVEV (reference sequence). The CDR3 runs to 14 residues. DNA of the CDR3: TGTGCCAGCAGCATCGCGGGGGGGAAAAACATTCAGTACTTC. Residues: CASSIAGGKNIQYF.

The V gene is TRBV2, the J gene TRBJ1-2, with D maybe TRBD1 (6 bases). This CDR3 region has 11 residues. V was pared by 5 bases and J by 10 bases, with 11 bases between. From germline, CDR1 is SNHLY and CDR2 FYNNEI. The CDR3 DNA reads TGTGCCAGCAGTTACAGGGTTGACTACACCTTC. This sequence encodes CASSYRVDYTF. Full variable domain (outside the CDR3, taken from reference TRBV2 and TRBJ1-2): EPEVTQTPSHQVTQMGQEVILRCVPISNHLYFYWYRQILGQKVEFLVSFYNNEISEKSEIFDDQFSVERPDGSNFTLKIRSTKLEDSAMYFCASSYRVDYTFGSGTRLTVV.

This clone has just one count. The chain uses TRBV7-9 and TRBJ2-3; tentative D call: TRBD2 (6 bases). Germline-derived CDR1 and CDR2 are SEHNR and FQNEAQ (reference sequence). V was clipped by 8 bases and J by 1 base, with 16 bases between them. The CDR3 sequence is 15 residues long. The CDR3 DNA is TGTGCCAGCCGAACGATGGGACTTCGCACAGATACGCAGTATTTT. It encodes CASRTMGLRTDTQYF.

The rearrangement joins TRBV15 to TRBJ1-5, with 8 bases fitting TRBD1. The V and J ends lost 1 base and 6 bases, in that order; junction bases with no gene match: 14. The CDR3 consists of 18 residues. The germline CDR1 and CDR2 sequences are LNHNV and YYDKDF (reference sequence). The CDR3: CATSRVWARQGISQPQHF. CDR3 bases: TGTGCCACCAGCAGAGTGTGGGCTCGACAGGGGATTAGTCAGCCCCAGCATTTT.

The rearrangement links TRBV6-4 to TRBJ2-1, with 8 bases matching TRBD2. The CDR3 consists of 15 residues. J lost 8 bases, V lost 3 bases, and 9 bases had no gene match. Germline lookup yields CDR1 MRHNA and CDR2 SNTAGT. CDR3 amino acids: CASSEGGGRRDEQFF. The CDR3 coding sequence is TGTGCCAGCAGTGAAGGCGGGGGGCGACGGGATGAGCAGTTCTTC.

J is TRBJ1-2 and V is TRBV7-2; 7 bases map to TRBD1. Per the germline V gene, CDR1 is SGHTA and CDR2 is FQGNSA. V lost 3 bases to trimming and J lost 0 bases; unmatched junction nucleotides: 4. There are 15 residues in the CDR3. The CDR3 is CASSFVDRSNYGYTF. CDR3 DNA: TGTGCCAGCAGCTTCGTGGACAGGTCTAACTATGGCTACACCTTC.

The chain is built from TRBV29-1 and TRBJ1-6, with D possibly TRBD1 on 5 matching bases. Germline CDR1 reads SQVTM; CDR2 reads ANQGSEA. Trimming took 6 bases from V and 6 from J, leaving 9 bases between them. The CDR3 contains 12 residues. The CDR3 is CSVGHTNSPLHF. CDR3 nucleotide sequence: TGCAGCGTAGGACATACTAATTCACCCCTCCACTTT.

V gene TRBV2 combines with J gene TRBJ2-2; 9 bases are shared with TRBD1. Germline V gene data show CDR1 as SNHLY and CDR2 as FYNNEI. The junction had 6 bases not matched to a gene; V was cut back by 4 bases and J by 3 bases. This CDR3 is built from 16 residues. The CDR3 DNA follows: TGTGCCAGCAGTGTGGGACAGGGAGGAGACACCGGGGAGCTGTTTTTT. It encodes CASSVGQGGDTGELFF. Full variable domain (outside the CDR3, taken from reference TRBV2 and TRBJ2-2): EPEVTQTPSHQVTQMGQEVILRCVPISNHLYFYWYRQILGQKVEFLVSFYNNEISEKSEIFDDQFSVERPDGSNFTLKIRSTKLEDSAMYFCASSVGQGGDTGELFFGEGSRLTVL.

Regarding this clone: Other DNA sequences in this sample translate to the same CDR3. The rearrangement links TRBV5-1 to TRBJ1-1; D perhaps matches TRBD1 (6 bases). The CDR3 length is 13 residues. CDR1 is SGHRS, CDR2 YFSETQ, per germline. Trimming pared 4 bases from V and 2 bases from J, leaving 9 bases between. The CDR3 nucleotides read TGCGCCAGCAGCCTGACAGGCAACACTGAAGCTTTCTTT. It translates to CASSLTGNTEAFF.

The chain joins TRBV7-9 to TRBJ1-5, with 9 positions matching TRBD1. V lost 4 bases, J lost 6 bases, and 4 bases stayed unmatched. From germline, CDR1 is SEHNR and CDR2 FQNEAQ (reference sequence). This CDR3 has 14 residues. CDR3 bases: TGTGCCAGCAGCTCGGACAGGGGAGGTCAGCCCCAGCATTTT. Residues: CASSSDRGGQPQHF.

The chain is built from TRBV21-1 and TRBJ1-5. TRBV21-1 is a documented pseudogene. The CDR3 contains 12 residues. This CDR3 is CASCGGNQPQHF. CDR3 bases: TGTGCCAGCTGTGGAGGCAATCAGCCCCAGCATTTT.

The chain carries TRBV27 and TRBJ1-5; 7 bases are a match to TRBD1. The CDR3 has 14 residues. V gave up 6 bases and J gave up 4 bases; unmatched junction bases: 6. Germline V gene lookup returns CDR1 MNHEY and CDR2 SMNVEV (reference sequence). DNA for the CDR3: TGTGCCAGCAGCTCGACAGGGAGAAATCAGCCCCAGCATTTT. Protein sequence: CASSSTGRNQPQHF.

This chain joins TRBV27 and TRBJ2-1; possibly TRBD2 for D (7 bases). The CDR3 runs 15 residues. From germline, CDR1 is MNHEY and CDR2 SMNVEV (reference sequence). The V end lost 7 bases, the J end lost 3 bases, and 16 bases lay between the germline ends. The CDR3 loop reads CASTLRGAHYNEQFF. The CDR3 nucleotides read TGTGCCAGCACTCTTCGGGGGGCTCACTACAATGAGCAGTTCTTC.

The CDR3 DNA is TGTGCCAGCAGCTTTAGGAACAAACTAGCGGGGGTTTACAATGAGCAGTTCTTC. As protein: CASSFRNKLAGVYNEQFF. The chain combines TRBV7-2 with TRBJ2-1; the match to TRBD2 covers 11 bases. The junction had 11 bases not matched to a gene; V was cut back by 3 bases and J by 4 bases. The CDR3 length is 18 residues. Per the germline V gene, CDR1 is SGHTA and CDR2 is FQGNSA.

This chain joins TRBV19 and TRBJ2-7; the D gene could be TRBD1 or TRBD2 (6 bases each). Trimming pared 5 bases from V and 6 bases from J, leaving 11 bases between. Germline-derived CDR1 and CDR2 are LNHDA and SQIVND (reference sequence). This CDR3 comprises 12 residues. CDR3 bases: TGTGCCAGTAGTCTAGGAGGGGGCGAGCAGTACTTC. This gives the protein CASSLGGGEQYF. Drawing the rest from reference TRBV19 and TRBJ2-7, the complete variable domain is DGGITQSPKYLFRKEGQNVTLSCEQNLNHDAMYWYRQDPGQGLRLIYYSQIVNDFQKGDIAEGYSVSREKKESFPLTVTSAQKNPTAFYLCASSLGGGEQYFGPGTRLTVT.

This clone was observed a handful of times. The chain employs TRBV18 and TRBJ1-5, with 7 bases that match TRBD1. The CDR3 runs 15 residues. Germline CDR1 and CDR2: KGHSH and LQKENI. The ends lost 2 bases at V and 1 base at J; junction bases unmatched: 2. The DNA for the CDR3 is TGTGCCAGCTCACCAGGGACAGCGAGCAATCAGCCCCAGCATTTT. It codes for CASSPGTASNQPQHF. The full variable domain, in which reference TRBV18 and TRBJ1-5 provide the parts outside the CDR3, is NAGVMQNPRHLVRRRGQEARLRCSPMKGHSHVYWYRQLPEEGLKFMVYLQKENIIDESGMPKERFSAEFPKEGPSILRIQQVVRGDSAAYFCASSPGTASNQPQHFGDGTRLSIL.

This clone has more than one count but fewer than ten. The chain combines TRBV3-1 (or the pseudogene TRBV3-2) with TRBJ1-2; no reliable D call. The ends were cut back, 4 bases at V and 8 bases at J, with 14 bases in the middle. The length of the CDR3 is 13 residues. Germline CDR1 reads LGHDT; CDR2 reads YNNKEL (reference sequence). Written as DNA, the CDR3 is TGTGCCAGCAGCCCCCGATGGGCGCGCGGCTACACCTTC. Amino acid sequence: CASSPRWARGYTF.

V is TRBV28 and J is TRBJ2-1, with D possibly matching TRBD2 (6 bases). The CDR3 has 17 residues. V lost 6 bases and J lost 5, with 23 bases in between. Germline assignment: CDR1 MDHEN and CDR2 SYDVKM. The CDR3 bases are TGTGCCAGCAGAAAGTTTGGCTCGGGGAGGTGGGACAATGAGCAGTTCTTC. It encodes CASRKFGSGRWDNEQFF. The complete variable domain, with remaining parts taken from reference TRBV28 and TRBJ2-1, reads DVKVTQSSRYLVKRTGEKVFLECVQDMDHENMFWYRQDPGLGLRLIYFSYDVKMKEKGDIPEGYSVSREKKERFSLILESASTNQTSMYLCASRKFGSGRWDNEQFFGPGTRLTVL.

The chain carries TRBV5-4 and TRBJ2-1, with D unresolved. This CDR3 is 14 amino acids long. Germline-derived CDR1 and CDR2 are SGHNT and YYREEE (reference sequence). The V end was cut by 2 bases, the J end by 9 bases, with 15 bases between. The DNA for the CDR3 is TGTGCCAGCAGCTTACCCCGGGTGGATGGTGAGCAGTTCTTC. Protein sequence: CASSLPRVDGEQFF.

This chain uses TRBV2 with TRBJ1-6, with 10 bases aligning to TRBD1. The CDR3 is made up of 15 amino acids. The V and J ends lost 6 bases and 2 bases, in that order; junction bases with no gene match: 1. Germline V gives CDR1 SNHLY, CDR2 FYNNEI. DNA for the CDR3: TGTGCCAGCAGCGGACAGGGGGCCTATAATTCACCCCTCCACTTT. It codes for CASSGQGAYNSPLHF.